The 16 T cell receptor beta chains below were found in one sample sequenced in a study of identical twins. TCRdb recomputed calls from the 5' RACE reads with MiXCR, one row per CDR3 protein. There are a few hundred thousand distinct CDR3 sequences in the sample; around 8.3% occur only once, and approximately 3% lies in the top ten. These same records also appear under a second study, on yellow fever vaccine responses in identical twins.

Material: CD8+ T cells sorted from blood. The receptors were gathered from a woman younger than 35 in good health.

This clonotype was found many times. J is TRBJ2-5 and V is TRBV10-3; D unclear. Deletions cut 4 bases from V and 3 bases from J, with 9 bases between. Germline V gene data show CDR1 as ENHRY and CDR2 as SYGVKD. This CDR3 is 13 amino acids long. The DNA of the CDR3 is TGTGCCATCAGTGGGATTCCGGAAGAGACCCAGTACTTC. It codes for CAISGIPEETQYF.

In its sample, this clonotype was seen a few times. At one end, the junction sequence differs from germline, possibly due to a read error. The genes are TRBV28 and TRBJ2-5; TRBD2 matches 12 bases. The CDR3 sequence is 16 residues long. Germline CDR1 is MDHEN and CDR2 is SYDVKM. Written as DNA, the CDR3 is TGTTCCAGCAGTCCAAGACTAGCGGGAGTAGAGGAGACCCAGTACTTC. It translates to CSSSPRLAGVEETQYF.

This clonotype was recorded at least ten times. The gene calls are TRBV29-1 and TRBJ1-4; a possible D gene is TRBD1 (6 bases). CDR1 is SQVTM and CDR2 is ANQGSEA in the germline V gene. CDR3 size: 14 residues. Trimming shortened V by 1 base and J by 7 bases, and 13 bases separated the two germline ends. The CDR3 coding sequence is TGCAGCGTTGAAGGTTTGGCAGGGGTTGAAAAACTGTTTTTT. Protein: CSVEGLAGVEKLFF.

This clonotype was counted at least ten times. V gene TRBV29-1 combines with J gene TRBJ2-7; TRBD2 might be the D (5 bases). The CDR3 runs 12 residues. Between the trimmed V and J ends, which lost 3 bases and 4 bases, there was a span of 10 bases. CDR1 is SQVTM and CDR2 is ANQGSEA in the germline V gene. The CDR3 nucleotides read TGCAGCGTTGATCGGGAAGGGTACGAGCAGTACTTC. It encodes CSVDREGYEQYF.

This clonotype showed up many times. The junction differs from germline at one of its ends, possibly a read error. The CDR3 DNA sequence: TGCAGTGCCAGAGGCCGGAGATTCGACAATGAGCAGTTCTTC. Its protein is CSARGRRFDNEQFF. J is TRBJ2-1 and V is TRBV20-1; no reliable D call. Per germline, CDR1 DFQATT and CDR2 SNEGSKA (reference sequence). The CDR3 sequence is 14 residues long.

Comments on this clonotype: A much larger clone lies a single base off, so this may be a read error. CDR3 coding DNA: TGTGCCAGCAGCCCCTACAATGAGCAGTTCTTC. It translates to CASSPYNEQFF. This chain joins TRBV27 and TRBJ2-1; D ambiguous. CDR3 size: 11 residues. Trimming removed 6 bases at V and 2 bases at J, with 2 bases between. Germline V gene sequence: CDR1 MNHEY, CDR2 SMNVEV (reference sequence).

This clonotype was counted many times. J is TRBJ2-1 and V is TRBV6-2 or TRBV6-3; perhaps TRBD1 as D (5 bases). V gave up 2 bases and J gave up 3 bases, with 11 bases separating them. This CDR3 has 15 amino acids. Germline loops: CDR1 MNHEY, CDR2 SVGEGT. The CDR3 DNA follows: TGTGCCAGCAGTTACCGGGTCCAGGGCTACAATGAGCAGTTCTTC. Protein product: CASSYRVQGYNEQFF.

The V and J genes are TRBV20-1 and TRBJ2-3; TRBD2 aligns across 15 bases. In germline, CDR1 is DFQATT, CDR2 SNEGSKA (reference sequence). After removal of 0 bases from V and 5 bases from J, the junction contained 15 bases not matched to a gene. This CDR3 has 20 amino acids. CDR3 nucleotide sequence: TGCAGTGCTAGAGATCTGGGACTAGCGGGAGGTCGCGGCGGTGGAGATACGCAGTATTTT. Amino acid sequence: CSARDLGLAGGRGGGDTQYF.

In its sample, this clonotype was seen many times. V and J are TRBV29-1 and TRBJ2-1; TRBD2 matches 11 bases. Losses at the gene ends were 0 bases for V and 10 bases for J; bases not matched to a gene: 11. Germline CDR1 and CDR2: SQVTM and ANQGSEA. The length of the CDR3 is 16 residues. The CDR3: CSVEDRTSGYFREQFF. The CDR3 bases are TGCAGCGTTGAAGACCGGACTAGCGGGTATTTCAGAGAGCAGTTCTTC.

This clonotype was seen repeatedly, ten times or more. This sequence joins TRBV12-3 or TRBV12-4 and TRBJ2-6; 8 nucleotides match TRBD1. V trimming: 1 base; J trimming: 0 bases; junction bases outside the gene matches: 2. This CDR3 is 17 amino acids long. CDR3 sequence reads: CASSLDRGASGANVLTF. The CDR3 region has the DNA TGTGCCAGCAGTTTAGACAGGGGGGCCTCTGGGGCCAACGTCCTGACTTTC.

This clonotype was detected a few times. The V and J genes are TRBV20-1 and TRBJ2-7; TRBD1 aligns across 9 bases. Germline V gives CDR1 DFQATT, CDR2 SNEGSKA (reference sequence). Trimming at V came to 5 bases and at J to 2 bases, leaving 4 bases not matched to a gene. The CDR3 spans 13 residues. The CDR3 sequence: CSASGTGTYEQYF. The CDR3 coding sequence is TGCAGTGCTTCCGGGACAGGGACCTACGAGCAGTACTTC.

The chain employs TRBV20-1 and TRBJ2-1; 13 bases match TRBD2. The germline V gene encodes CDR1 DFQATT and CDR2 SNEGSKA (reference sequence). The CDR3 totals 16 residues. With 6 bases clipped from V and 4 bases from J, the junction kept 9 bases outside the gene matches. The CDR3, as DNA: TGCAGTGCGAGACAACTAGCGGGGGGGACTTACAATGAGCAGTTCTTC. Protein product: CSARQLAGGTYNEQFF.

This clonotype was detected many times. V and J are TRBV4-3 and TRBJ2-1; 9 nucleotides agree with TRBD2. V lost 3 bases to trimming and J lost 6 bases; unmatched junction nucleotides: 6. Germline V gene sequence: CDR1 LGHNA, CDR2 YSLEER. The CDR3 consists of 15 residues. CDR3 loop: CASSHVAGVGNEQFF. DNA for the CDR3: TGCGCCAGCAGCCACGTAGCGGGAGTAGGCAATGAGCAGTTCTTC.

The CDR3 loop is CASVGLGGAAYNEQFF. The CDR3 DNA sequence: TGTGCCAGCGTGGGCCTAGGCGGGGCCGCCTACAATGAGCAGTTCTTC. The chain has TRBV6-2 or TRBV6-3 and TRBJ2-1; D is possibly TRBD2 (6 bases). Trimming left V 8 bases short and J 2 bases short, with 19 bases between. Germline V lookup: CDR1 MNHEY, CDR2 SVGEGT. This CDR3 is built from 16 residues.

This clonotype has at least ten counts. The gene calls are TRBV4-1 and TRBJ2-1; 9 nucleotides line up with TRBD2. Germline lookup yields CDR1 MGHRA and CDR2 YSYEKL. This CDR3 has 17 residues. The V and J ends lost 0 bases and 10 bases, in that order; junction bases with no gene match: 13. CDR3 sequence: CASSQDEYSGGLREQFF. The CDR3 DNA reads as TGCGCCAGCAGCCAAGATGAATATAGCGGGGGTCTTAGGGAGCAGTTCTTC.

The chain links TRBV6-2 or TRBV6-3 to TRBJ2-7; TRBD1 aligns across 7 bases. The CDR3 is 14 amino acids. Germline CDR1 MNHEY, CDR2 SVGEGT. With V trimmed by 5 bases and J by 5 bases, 9 bases remained unmatched. The CDR3 nucleotides read TGTGCCAGCAGTCCTGACGCCGACAGGGACGAGCAGTACTTC. It codes for CASSPDADRDEQYF.